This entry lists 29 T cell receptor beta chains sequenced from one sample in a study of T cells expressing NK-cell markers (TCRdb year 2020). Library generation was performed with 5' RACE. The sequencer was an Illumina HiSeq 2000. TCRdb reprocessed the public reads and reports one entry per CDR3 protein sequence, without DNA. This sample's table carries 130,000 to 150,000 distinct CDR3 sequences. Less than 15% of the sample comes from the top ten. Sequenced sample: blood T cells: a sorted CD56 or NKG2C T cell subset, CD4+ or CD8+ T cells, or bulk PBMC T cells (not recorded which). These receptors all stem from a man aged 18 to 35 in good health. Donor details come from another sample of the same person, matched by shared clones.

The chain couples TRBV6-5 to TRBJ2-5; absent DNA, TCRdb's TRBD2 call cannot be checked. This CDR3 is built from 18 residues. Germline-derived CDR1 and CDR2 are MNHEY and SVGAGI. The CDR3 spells CASNSGTSGDLYQETQYF.

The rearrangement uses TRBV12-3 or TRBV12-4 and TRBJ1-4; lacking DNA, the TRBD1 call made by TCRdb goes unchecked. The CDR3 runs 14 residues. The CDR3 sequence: CASRPRGGTEKLFF.

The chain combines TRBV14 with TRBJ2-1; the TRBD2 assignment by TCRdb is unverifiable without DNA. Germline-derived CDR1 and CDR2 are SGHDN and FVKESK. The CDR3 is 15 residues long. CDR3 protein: CASSQVPSGYNEQFF.

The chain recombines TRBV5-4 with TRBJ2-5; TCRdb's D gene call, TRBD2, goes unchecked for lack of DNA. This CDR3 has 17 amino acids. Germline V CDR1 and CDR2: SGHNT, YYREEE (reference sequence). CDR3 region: CANSLSPSGRAGETQYF.

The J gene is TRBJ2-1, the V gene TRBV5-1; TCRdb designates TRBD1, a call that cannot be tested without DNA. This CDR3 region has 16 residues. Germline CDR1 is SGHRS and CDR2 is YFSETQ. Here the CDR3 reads CASSLGETGAYNEQFF.

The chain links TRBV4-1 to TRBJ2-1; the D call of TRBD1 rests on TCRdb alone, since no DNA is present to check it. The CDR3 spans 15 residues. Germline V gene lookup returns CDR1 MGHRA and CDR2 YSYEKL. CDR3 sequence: CASSLGQGEDDEQFF.

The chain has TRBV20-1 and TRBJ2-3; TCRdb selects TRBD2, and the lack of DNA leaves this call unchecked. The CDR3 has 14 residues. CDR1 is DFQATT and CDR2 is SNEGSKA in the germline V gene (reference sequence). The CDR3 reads CSARYSGDTDTQYF.

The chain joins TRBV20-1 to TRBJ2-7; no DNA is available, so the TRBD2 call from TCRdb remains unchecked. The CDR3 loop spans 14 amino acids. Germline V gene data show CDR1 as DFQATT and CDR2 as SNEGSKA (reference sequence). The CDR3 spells CSASPSRLTNEQYF.

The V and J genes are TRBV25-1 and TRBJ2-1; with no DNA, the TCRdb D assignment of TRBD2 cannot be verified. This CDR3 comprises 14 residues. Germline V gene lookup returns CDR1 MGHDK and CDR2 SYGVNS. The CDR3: CASSGSSDYNEQFF.

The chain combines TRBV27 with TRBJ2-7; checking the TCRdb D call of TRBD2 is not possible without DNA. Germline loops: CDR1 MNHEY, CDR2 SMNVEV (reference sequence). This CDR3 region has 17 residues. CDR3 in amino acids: CASSLSPLAASSYEQYF.

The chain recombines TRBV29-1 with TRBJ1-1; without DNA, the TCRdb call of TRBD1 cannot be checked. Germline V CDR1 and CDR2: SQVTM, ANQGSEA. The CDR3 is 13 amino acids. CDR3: CSAPGVWNTEAFF.

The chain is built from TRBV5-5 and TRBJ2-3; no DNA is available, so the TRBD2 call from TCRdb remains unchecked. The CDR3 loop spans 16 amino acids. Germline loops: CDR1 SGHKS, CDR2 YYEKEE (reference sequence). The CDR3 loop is CASSITPSGPTDTQYF. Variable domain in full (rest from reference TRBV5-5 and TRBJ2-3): DAGVTQSPTHLIKTRGQQVTLRCSPISGHKSVSWYQQVLGQGPQFIFQYYEKEERGRGNFPDRFSARQFPNYSSELNVNALLLGDSALYLCASSITPSGPTDTQYFGPGTRLTVL.

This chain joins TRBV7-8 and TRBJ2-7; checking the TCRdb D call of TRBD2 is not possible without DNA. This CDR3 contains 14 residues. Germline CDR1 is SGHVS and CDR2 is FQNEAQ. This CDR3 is CASSSVVLADEQYF.

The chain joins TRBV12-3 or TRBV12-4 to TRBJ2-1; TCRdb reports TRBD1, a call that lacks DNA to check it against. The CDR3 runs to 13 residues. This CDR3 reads CASSQGERSEQFF.

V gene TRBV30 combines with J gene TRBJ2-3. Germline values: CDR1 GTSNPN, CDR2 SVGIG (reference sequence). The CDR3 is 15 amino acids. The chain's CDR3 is CAWSPTFPSTDTQYF.

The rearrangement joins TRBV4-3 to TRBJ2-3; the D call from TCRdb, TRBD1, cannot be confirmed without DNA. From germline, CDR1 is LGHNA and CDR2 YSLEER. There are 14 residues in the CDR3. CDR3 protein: CASSQGDSTDTQYF.

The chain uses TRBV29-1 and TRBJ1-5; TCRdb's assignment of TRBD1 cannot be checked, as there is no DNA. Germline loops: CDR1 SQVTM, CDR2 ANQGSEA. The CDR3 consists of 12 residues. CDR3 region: CSAGTGDQPQHF.

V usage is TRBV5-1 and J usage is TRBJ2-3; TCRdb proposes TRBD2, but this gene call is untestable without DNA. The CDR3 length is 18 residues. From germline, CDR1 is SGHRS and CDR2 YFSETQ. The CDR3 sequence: CASRRSLAGISSTDTQYF.

The CDR3 sequence: CASSSYPGQRLSYEQYF. The gene calls are TRBV5-4 and TRBJ2-7; there is no DNA to check the TCRdb D call of TRBD1. The CDR3 is made up of 17 amino acids. From germline, CDR1 is SGHNT and CDR2 YYREEE (reference sequence).

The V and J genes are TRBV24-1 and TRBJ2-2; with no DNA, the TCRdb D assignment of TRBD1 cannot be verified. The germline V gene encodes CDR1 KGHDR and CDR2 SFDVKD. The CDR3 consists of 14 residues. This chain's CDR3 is CATSGRGGGGELFF.

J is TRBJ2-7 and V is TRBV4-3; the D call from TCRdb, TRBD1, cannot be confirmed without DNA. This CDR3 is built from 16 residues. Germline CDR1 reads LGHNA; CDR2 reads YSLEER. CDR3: CASSQERTGEEGEQYF.

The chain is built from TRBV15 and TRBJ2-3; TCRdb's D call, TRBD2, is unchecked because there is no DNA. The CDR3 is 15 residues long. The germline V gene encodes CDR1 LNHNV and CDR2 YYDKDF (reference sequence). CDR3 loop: CATSGGLAGTDTQYF.

The CDR3 sequence is CASSSDRVPDNEQFF. The rearrangement joins TRBV12-3 or TRBV12-4 to TRBJ2-1; TCRdb returns TRBD1, unconfirmable since there is no DNA. CDR3 size: 15 residues.

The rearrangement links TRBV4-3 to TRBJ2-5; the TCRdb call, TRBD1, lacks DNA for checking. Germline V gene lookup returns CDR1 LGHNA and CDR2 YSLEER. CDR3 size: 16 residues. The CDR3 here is CASSLVRMGGEETQYF.

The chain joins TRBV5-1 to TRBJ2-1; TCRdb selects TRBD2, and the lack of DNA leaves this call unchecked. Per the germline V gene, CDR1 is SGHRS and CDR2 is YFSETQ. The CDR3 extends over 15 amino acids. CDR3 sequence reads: CASSWTSGYYNEQFF. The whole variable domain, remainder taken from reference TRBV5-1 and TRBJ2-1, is KAGVTQTPRYLIKTRGQQVTLSCSPISGHRSVSWYQQTPGQGLQFLFEYFSETQRNKGNFPGRFSGRQFSNSRSEMNVSTLELGDSALYLCASSWTSGYYNEQFFGPGTRLTVL.

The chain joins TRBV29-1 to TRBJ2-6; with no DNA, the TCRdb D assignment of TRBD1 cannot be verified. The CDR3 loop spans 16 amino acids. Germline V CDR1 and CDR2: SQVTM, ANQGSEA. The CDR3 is CSVEFQGGTGANVLTF.

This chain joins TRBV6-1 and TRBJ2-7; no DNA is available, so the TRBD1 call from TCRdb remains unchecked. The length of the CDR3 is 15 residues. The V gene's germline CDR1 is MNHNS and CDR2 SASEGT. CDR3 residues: CASSLRTGHFREQYF.

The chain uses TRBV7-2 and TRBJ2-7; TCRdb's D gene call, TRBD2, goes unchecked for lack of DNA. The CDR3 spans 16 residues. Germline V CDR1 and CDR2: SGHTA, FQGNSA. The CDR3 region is CASSLTAGGYLYEQYF.

The CDR3 region is CASSFSAGVEQFF. The chain carries TRBV12-3 or TRBV12-4 and TRBJ2-1; without DNA, the TCRdb call of TRBD2 cannot be checked. The CDR3 is 13 residues long.